A single T cell receptor (beta chain) is shown here with its context. The data stem from a study of blood T cell repertoires in COVID-19. On the study more broadly: There were acute and convalescent COVID-19 samples, and they came from the United States, Italy and Spain. The cDNA or gDNA used as material had been derived from T cells, B-cell-depleted T cells, or PBMCs.

Authors' processing steps: Amplification with reference gene primers provided the estimates of nucleated cell counts. Assay: immunoSEQ multiplex PCR; the TCRdb copy retains only in-frame clones and omits some. The DNA was the basis for D and trimming; V, J and clone size are from that table. The sample carries 95,000 to 100,000 clones, approximately 90% recorded once. The CDR3 is made up of 15 amino acids. The V and J ends lost 1 base and 5 bases respectively, with 11 bases between them. CDR1 and CDR2 (germline): SGHTA, FQGNSA. The sample consisted of peripheral blood. The TCR originated in a man aged 45 to 65 with acute or convalescent COVID-19. The chain joins TRBV7-2 to TRBJ1-4; D is uncertain. The CDR3 region is CASSLVVDLNEKLFF. The CDR3 bases are TGTGCCAGCAGCTTAGTGGTGGACTTAAATGAAAAACTGTTTTTT. Complete variable domain (other parts from reference TRBV7-2 and TRBJ1-4): GAGVSQSPSNKVTEKGKDVELRCDPISGHTALYWYRQSLGQGLEFLIYFQGNSAPDKSGLPSDRFSAERTGGSVSTLTIQRTQQEDSAVYLCASSLVVDLNEKLFFGSGTQLSVL.